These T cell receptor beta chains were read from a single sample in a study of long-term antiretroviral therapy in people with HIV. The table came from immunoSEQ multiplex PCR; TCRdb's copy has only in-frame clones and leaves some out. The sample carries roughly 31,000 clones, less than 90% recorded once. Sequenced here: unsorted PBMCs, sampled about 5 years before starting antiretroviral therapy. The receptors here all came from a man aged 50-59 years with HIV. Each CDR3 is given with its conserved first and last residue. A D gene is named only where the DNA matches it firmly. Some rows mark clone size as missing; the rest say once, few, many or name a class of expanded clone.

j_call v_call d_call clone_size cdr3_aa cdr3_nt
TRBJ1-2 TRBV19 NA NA CASVDVGLNYGYTF TGTGCCAGCGTTGATGTGGGCCTCAACTATGGCTACACCTTC
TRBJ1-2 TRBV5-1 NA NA CASSLGQALYGYTF TGCGCCAGCAGCTTGGGGCAGGCCCTCTATGGCTACACCTTC
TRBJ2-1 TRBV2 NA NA CASRDRSREQFF TGTGCCAGCAGGGACAGATCTAGGGAGCAGTTCTTC
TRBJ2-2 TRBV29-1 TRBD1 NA CSAGQGHSAGELFF TGCAGCGCAGGACAGGGGCATTCCGCCGGGGAGCTGTTTTTT
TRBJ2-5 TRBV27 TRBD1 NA CASSSLGQQETQYF TGTGCCAGCAGTTCCTTGGGACAGCAAGAGACCCAGTACTTC
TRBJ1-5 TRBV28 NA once CASSSTGADNQPQHF TGTGCCAGCAGTTCAACGGGTGCGGACAATCAGCCCCAGCATTTT
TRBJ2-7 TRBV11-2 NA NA CASSLWRGTSYEQYF TGTGCCAGCAGCTTGTGGAGAGGGACGTCCTACGAGCAGTACTTC
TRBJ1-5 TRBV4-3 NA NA CASSQEYTADNQPQHF TGCGCCAGCAGCCAGGAATATACCGCGGACAATCAGCCCCAGCATTTT
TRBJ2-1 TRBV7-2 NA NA CASSRSGHYNEQFF TGTGCCAGCAGCCGTAGCGGACACTACAATGAGCAGTTCTTC
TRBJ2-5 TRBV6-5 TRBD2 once CASSYSGRGGLGTQYF TGTGCCAGCAGTTACTCCGGGCGGGGGGGATTGGGGACCCAGTACTTC
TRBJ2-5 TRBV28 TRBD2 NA CASSLWTGGAPETQYF TGTGCCAGCAGTTTATGGACGGGGGGGGCCCCAGAGACCCAGTACTTC
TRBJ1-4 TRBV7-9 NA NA CASNPPGLGNEKLFF TGTGCCAGCAATCCACCGGGCCTAGGGAATGAAAAACTGTTTTTT
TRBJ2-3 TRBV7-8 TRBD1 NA CASSPPGTGGTDTQYF TGTGCCAGCAGCCCCCCGGGGACAGGAGGGACGGATACGCAGTATTTT
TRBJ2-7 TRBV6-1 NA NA CASSEPRAWGFLSYEQYF TGTGCCAGCAGTGAACCACGGGCGTGGGGGTTCCTCTCCTACGAGCAGTACTTC
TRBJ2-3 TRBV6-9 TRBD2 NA CASRILAGDTDTQYF TGTGCCAGCAGGATACTAGCGGGGGACACAGATACGCAGTATTTT
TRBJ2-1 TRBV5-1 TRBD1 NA CASSLVVTGGRGYNEQFF TGCGCCAGCAGCTTGGTAGTAACAGGGGGTCGAGGGTACAATGAGCAGTTCTTC
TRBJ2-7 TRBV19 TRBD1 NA CASSDDRGTNEQYF TGTGCCAGTAGTGACGACAGGGGGACAAACGAGCAGTACTTC
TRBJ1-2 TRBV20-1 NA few CSVRVSNGYTF TGCAGTGTCCGGGTTTCAAATGGCTACACCTTC
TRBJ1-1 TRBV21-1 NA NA CASSKALRDRGPNTEAFF TGTGCCAGCAGCAAAGCGCTCAGGGACAGGGGACCTAACACTGAAGCTTTCTTT
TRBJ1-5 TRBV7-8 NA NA CASSRDGPNQPQHF TGTGCCAGCAGCCGGGACGGACCCAATCAGCCCCAGCATTTT
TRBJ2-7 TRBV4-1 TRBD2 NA CASRRGLAGSSYEQYF TGCGCCAGCAGGAGGGGACTAGCGGGGAGCTCCTACGAGCAGTACTTC
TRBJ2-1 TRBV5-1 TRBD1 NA CASSVGQGAYNEQFF TGCGCCAGCAGCGTAGGACAGGGGGCCTACAATGAGCAGTTCTTC
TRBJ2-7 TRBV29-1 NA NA CSVRDGSSYEQYF TGCAGCGTTCGGGACGGTTCCTCCTACGAGCAGTACTTC
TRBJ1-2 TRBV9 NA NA CASSTGTSAYYGYTF TGTGCCAGCAGCACTGGGACTTCCGCATACTATGGCTACACCTTC
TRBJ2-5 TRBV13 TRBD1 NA CASSSRQGEKTQYF TGTGCCAGCAGCTCAAGACAGGGGGAAAAGACCCAGTACTTC
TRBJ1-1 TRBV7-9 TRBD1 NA CASSSGDSEAFF TGTGCCAGCAGCTCGGGGGACAGTGAAGCTTTCTTT
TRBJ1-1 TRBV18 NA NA CASSGQNTEAFF TGTGCCAGCTCAGGCCAGAACACTGAAGCTTTCTTT
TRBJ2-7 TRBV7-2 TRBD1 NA CASSLRPRGYEQYF TGTGCCAGCAGCTTACGCCCCAGGGGGTACGAGCAGTACTTC
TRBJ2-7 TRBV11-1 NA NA CASSLYGGVSYEQYF TGTGCCAGCAGCTTATACGGAGGGGTTTCCTACGAGCAGTACTTC
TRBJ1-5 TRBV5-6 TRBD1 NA CASSGGQYSNQPQHF TGTGCCAGCAGCGGGGGACAGTATAGCAATCAGCCCCAGCATTTT
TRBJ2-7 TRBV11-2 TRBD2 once CASRSRLAAWSSYEQYF TGTGCCAGCAGGTCCCGGCTAGCGGCTTGGAGCTCCTACGAGCAGTACTTC
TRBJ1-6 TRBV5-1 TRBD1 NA CASSSGQGGSPLHF TGCGCCAGCAGCTCGGGACAGGGAGGTTCACCCCTCCACTTT
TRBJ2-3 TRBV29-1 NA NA CSVGTGDDTQYF TGCAGCGTTGGAACAGGAGATGATACGCAGTATTTT
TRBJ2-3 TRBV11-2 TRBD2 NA CASSLAGGGGGPYTDTQYF TGTGCCAGCAGCTTAGCGGGTGGCGGCGGGGGGCCTTACACAGATACGCAGTATTTT
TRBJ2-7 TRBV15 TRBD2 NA CATSTSGVVSYEQYF TGTGCCACCAGTACTAGCGGGGTCGTCTCCTACGAGCAGTACTTC
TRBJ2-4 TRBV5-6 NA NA CASSLIGKTKNIQYF TGTGCCAGCAGCTTGATCGGGAAAACCAAAAACATTCAGTACTTC
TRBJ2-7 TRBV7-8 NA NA CASSFDLTQASYEQYF TGTGCCAGCAGCTTTGACCTTACCCAGGCTTCCTACGAGCAGTACTTC
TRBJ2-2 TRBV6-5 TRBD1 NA CASRDRGQSTGELFF TGTGCCAGCAGGGACAGGGGGCAATCCACCGGGGAGCTGTTTTTT
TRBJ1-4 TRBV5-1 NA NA CASSPSPEEKLFF TGCGCCAGCAGCCCCTCTCCGGAGGAAAAACTGTTTTTT
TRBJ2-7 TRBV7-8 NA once CASSPTFAGTHFSYEQYF TGTGCCAGCAGCCCAACCTTTGCCGGGACCCATTTCTCCTACGAGCAGTACTTC
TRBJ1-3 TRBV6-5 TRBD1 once CASSYGEGARENTIYF TGTGCCAGCAGTTACGGGGAGGGGGCTAGAGAAAACACCATATATTTT
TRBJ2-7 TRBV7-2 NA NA CASSLGFRLDEQYF TGTGCCAGCAGCTTGGGGTTTCGATTGGACGAGCAGTACTTC
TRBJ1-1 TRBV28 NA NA CASSLSSRGWNTEAFF TGTGCCAGCAGTTTATCATCCAGGGGCTGGAACACTGAAGCTTTCTTT
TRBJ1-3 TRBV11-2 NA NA CASSFYRGKSGNTIYF TGTGCCAGCAGCTTCTATCGGGGAAAGTCTGGAAACACCATATATTTT
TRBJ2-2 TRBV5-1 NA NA CASSLGQGGTGELFF TGCGCCAGCAGCTTGGGGCAGGGCGGGACCGGGGAGCTGTTTTTT
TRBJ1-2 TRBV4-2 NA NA CASSPQGASGYTF TGTGCCAGCAGCCCTCAGGGAGCGAGTGGCTACACCTTC
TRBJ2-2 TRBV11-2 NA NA CASSPSRGGELFF TGTGCCAGCAGCCCATCCCGCGGCGGGGAGCTGTTTTTT
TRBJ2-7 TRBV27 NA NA CASSLFTSAYEQYF TGTGCCAGCAGTTTATTTACATCCGCCTACGAGCAGTACTTC
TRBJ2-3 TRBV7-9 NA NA CASSLVTGTDTQYF TGTGCCAGCAGCTTAGTTACAGGGACAGATACGCAGTATTTT
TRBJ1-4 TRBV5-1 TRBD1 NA CASSPLTGLEEKLFF TGCGCCAGCAGCCCCCTGACAGGGCTTGAAGAAAAACTGTTTTTT